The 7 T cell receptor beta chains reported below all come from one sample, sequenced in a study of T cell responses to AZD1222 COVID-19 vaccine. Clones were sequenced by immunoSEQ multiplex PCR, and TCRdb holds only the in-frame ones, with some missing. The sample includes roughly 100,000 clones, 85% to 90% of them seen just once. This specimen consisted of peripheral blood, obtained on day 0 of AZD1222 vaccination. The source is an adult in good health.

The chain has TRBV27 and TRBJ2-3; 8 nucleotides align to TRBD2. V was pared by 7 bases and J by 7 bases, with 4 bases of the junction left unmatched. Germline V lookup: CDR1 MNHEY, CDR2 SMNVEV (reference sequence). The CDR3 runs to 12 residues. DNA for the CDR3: TGTGCCAGCACCCGGGAGGGGAATACGCAGTATTTT. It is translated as CASTREGNTQYF.

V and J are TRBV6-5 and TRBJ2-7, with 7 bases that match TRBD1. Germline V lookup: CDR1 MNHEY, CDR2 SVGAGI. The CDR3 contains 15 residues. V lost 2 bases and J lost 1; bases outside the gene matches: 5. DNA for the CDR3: TGTGCCAGCAGTTACAACAGGGGCCTTTCCTACGAGCAGTACTTC. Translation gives CASSYNRGLSYEQYF.

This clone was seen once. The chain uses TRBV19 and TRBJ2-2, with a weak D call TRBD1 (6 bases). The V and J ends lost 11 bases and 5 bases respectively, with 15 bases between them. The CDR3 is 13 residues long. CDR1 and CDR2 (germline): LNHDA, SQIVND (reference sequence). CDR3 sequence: CAYDRTPTGELFF. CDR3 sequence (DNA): TGTGCCTACGACAGGACCCCAACCGGGGAGCTGTTTTTT.

The CDR3 sequence is CASSIPGTGSGYTF. The CDR3, as DNA: TGTGCCAGTAGTATACCCGGGACAGGGAGCGGCTACACCTTC. The J gene is TRBJ1-2, the V gene TRBV19; TRBD1 aligns across 9 bases. The CDR3 sequence is 14 residues long. Trimming at V came to 2 bases and at J to 8 bases, leaving 6 bases not matched to a gene. CDR1 is LNHDA and CDR2 is SQIVND in the germline V gene (reference sequence).

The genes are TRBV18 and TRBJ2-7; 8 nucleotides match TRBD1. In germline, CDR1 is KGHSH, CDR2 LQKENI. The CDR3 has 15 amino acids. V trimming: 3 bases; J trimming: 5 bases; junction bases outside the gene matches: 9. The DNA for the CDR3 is TGTGCCAGCTCACCGGACAGGGCGGTGGCCAACGAGCAGTACTTC. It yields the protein CASSPDRAVANEQYF.

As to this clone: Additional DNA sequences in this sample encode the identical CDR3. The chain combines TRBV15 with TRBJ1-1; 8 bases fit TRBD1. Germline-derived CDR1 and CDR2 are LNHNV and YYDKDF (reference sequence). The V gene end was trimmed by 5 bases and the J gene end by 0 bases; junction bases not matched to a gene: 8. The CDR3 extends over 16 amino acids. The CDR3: CATSPGQGLMNTEAFF. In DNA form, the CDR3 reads TGTGCCACCAGCCCTGGACAGGGCCTTATGAACACTGAAGCTTTCTTT.

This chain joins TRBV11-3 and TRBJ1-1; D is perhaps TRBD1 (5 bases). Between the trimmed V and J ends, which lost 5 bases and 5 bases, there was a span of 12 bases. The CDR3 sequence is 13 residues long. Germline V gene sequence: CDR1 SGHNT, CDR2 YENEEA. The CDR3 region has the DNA TGTGCCAGCAGCCCGGGCTGGGGGACTGAAGCTTTCTTT. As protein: CASSPGWGTEAFF.